These 6 T cell receptor beta chains came from one sample sequenced in a study of T cells in Graves' hyperthyroidism and ophthalmopathy. Using RNA transcripts as the source, TCR beta CDR3 regions were amplified. Primed by the HTBI set, a first-round RT-PCR was run on the TCR CDR3. One entry per CDR3 protein results from TCRdb running MiXCR on the multiplex PCR reads. The sample lists around 600,000 distinct CDR3 sequences, more than 14% seen once, with around 12% in the top ten. Sequences were obtained from blood. These receptors all come from a woman aged 50 to 60 with Graves' ophthalmopathy.

This clonotype occurred many times. The rearrangement joins TRBV15 to TRBJ2-1; weak D call: TRBD2 (5 bases). The V and J ends lost 3 bases and 8 bases respectively, with 14 bases between them. The CDR3 is made up of 14 amino acids. Germline CDR1 is LNHNV and CDR2 is YYDKDF (reference sequence). The CDR3 DNA follows: TGTGCCACCAGCAGGGAGACCGGAGGCTATGAGCAGTTCTTC. The encoded protein is CATSRETGGYEQFF.

This clonotype has ten or more counts. The chain couples TRBV2 to TRBJ2-1; 9 bases align to TRBD2. Germline V lookup: CDR1 SNHLY, CDR2 FYNNEI. The CDR3 consists of 14 residues. J lost 10 bases, V lost 7 bases, and 11 bases had no gene match. CDR3 sequence reads: CASTVRREGREQFF. CDR3 sequence (DNA): TGTGCCAGCACGGTCAGGCGGGAGGGCCGAGAGCAGTTCTTC.

This clonotype turned up a few times. The V gene is TRBV29-1, the J gene TRBJ2-3; no reliable D call. The CDR3 is 13 amino acids. Trimming pared 6 bases from V and 1 base from J, leaving 11 bases between. Looked up from germline, CDR1 is SQVTM and CDR2 is ANQGSEA. In DNA, the CDR3 is TGCAGCGTGTTTGTTTGGGGCACAGATACGCAGTATTTT. The encoded protein is CSVFVWGTDTQYF.

This rearrangement joins TRBV6-1 to TRBJ2-7, with D possibly being TRBD1 or TRBD2 (5 bases each). V was trimmed by 6 bases and J by 6 bases, leaving 21 bases between them. The CDR3 runs to 15 residues. Germline V gene data show CDR1 as MNHNS and CDR2 as SASEGT. The chain's CDR3 is CASRRTGTTPGEQYF. DNA for the CDR3: TGTGCCAGCAGAAGAACCGGGACCACCCCAGGCGAGCAGTACTTC.

This clonotype was detected a few times. The chain carries TRBV28 and TRBJ1-5; 7 bases fit TRBD1. Germline V gene lookup returns CDR1 MDHEN and CDR2 SYDVKM. Trimming cost V 7 bases and J 3 bases; bases outside gene matches: 3. The CDR3 totals 13 residues. CDR3 residues: CASMGQLNQPQHF. The CDR3, as DNA: TGTGCCAGCATGGGACAGCTCAATCAGCCCCAGCATTTT.

The V and J genes are TRBV28 and TRBJ1-2; possibly TRBD1 for D (5 bases). Between the trimmed V and J ends, which lost 6 bases and 0 bases, there was a span of 8 bases. This CDR3 is 13 amino acids long. Germline V gene lookup returns CDR1 MDHEN and CDR2 SYDVKM. The CDR3 loop reads CASSRDANYGYTF. CDR3 DNA sequence: TGTGCCAGCAGCAGGGACGCTAACTATGGCTACACCTTC.